This T cell receptor (beta chain) was sequenced for a study of technical replicates of blood from four donors. V lost 2 bases and J 8 bases, leaving 7 bases between the germline ends. CDR1 SGHDN and CDR2 FVKESK come from the germline V gene. This CDR3 comprises 12 residues. Only one count was recorded for this clone. The method was immunoSEQ multiplex PCR; TCRdb's version includes in-frame clones alone and lacks a portion of them. The sample lists approximately 66,000 clones; approximately 88% were seen once. Material: PBMCs. This clonotype was sampled from a human donor in good health. Some clones in this sample may be carry-over from other donors' samples. This chain links TRBV14 with TRBJ2-1; D not certain. DNA of the CDR3: TGTGCCAGCAGCCAAATAAGCGATGAGCAGTTCTTC. Residues: CASSQISDEQFF.